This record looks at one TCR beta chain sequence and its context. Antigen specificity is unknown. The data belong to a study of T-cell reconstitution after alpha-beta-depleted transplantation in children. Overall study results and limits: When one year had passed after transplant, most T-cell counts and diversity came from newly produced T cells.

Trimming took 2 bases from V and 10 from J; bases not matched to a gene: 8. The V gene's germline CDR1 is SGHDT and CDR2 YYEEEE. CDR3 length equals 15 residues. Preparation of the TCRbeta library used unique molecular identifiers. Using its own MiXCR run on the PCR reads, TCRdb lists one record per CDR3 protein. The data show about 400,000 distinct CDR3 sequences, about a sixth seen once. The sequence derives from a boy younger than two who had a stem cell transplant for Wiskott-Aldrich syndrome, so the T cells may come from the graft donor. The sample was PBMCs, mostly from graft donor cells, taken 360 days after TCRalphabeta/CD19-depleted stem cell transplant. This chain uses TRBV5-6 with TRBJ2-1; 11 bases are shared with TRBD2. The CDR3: CASSLVAGGRTEQFF. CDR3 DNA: TGTGCCAGCAGCTTAGTAGCGGGGGGGCGAACGGAGCAGTTCTTC.